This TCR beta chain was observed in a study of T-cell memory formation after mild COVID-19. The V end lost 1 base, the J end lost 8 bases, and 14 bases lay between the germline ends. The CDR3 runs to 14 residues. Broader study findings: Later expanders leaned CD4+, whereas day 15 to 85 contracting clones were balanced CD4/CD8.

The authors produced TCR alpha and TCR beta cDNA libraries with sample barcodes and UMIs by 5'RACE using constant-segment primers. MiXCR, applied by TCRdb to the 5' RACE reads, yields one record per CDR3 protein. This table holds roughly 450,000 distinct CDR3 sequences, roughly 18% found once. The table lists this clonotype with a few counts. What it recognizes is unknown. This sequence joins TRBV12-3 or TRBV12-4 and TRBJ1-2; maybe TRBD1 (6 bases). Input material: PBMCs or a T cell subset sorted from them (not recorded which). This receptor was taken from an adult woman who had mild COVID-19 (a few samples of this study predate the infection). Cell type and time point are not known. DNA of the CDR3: TGTGCCAGCAGTTTAGGGGGGCTCCTCTACGGCTACACCTTC. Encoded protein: CASSLGGLLYGYTF.